This T cell receptor beta chain was recovered during a study of Ad26.COV2.S vaccination and SARS-CoV-2 variants. Looking at the study overall: Once, or twice with 56 days between doses, Ad26.COV2.S was given intramuscularly.

Treatment indicated: some 19 received Ad26.COV2.S at low or high dose, single or two shots; 5 received placebo; per-sample allocation not given. The study sampled participants on day 63 after the first vaccine or placebo injection. Wuhan-strain spike was delivered by a replication-incompetent Ad26 vector. V was clipped by 2 bases and J by 9 bases, with 9 bases between them. Germline CDR1 is SGHKS and CDR2 is YYEKEE (reference sequence). The CDR3 totals 12 residues. Here immunoSEQ multiplex PCR was the method, and the copy in TCRdb shows in-frame clones only, minus some. The sample lists about 350,000 clones, about 89% occurring once.

The source material was peripheral blood, sampled in a trial of Ad26.COV2.S vaccine versus placebo. The clonotype was recovered from a person aged 18 to 59 who received the Ad26.COV2.S COVID-19 vaccine or a placebo. The rearrangement links TRBV5-5 to TRBJ2-1; the D is unclear. The CDR3 coding sequence is TGTGCCAGCAGCTTTGGTGGTAGTGAGCAGTTCTTC. Its protein product is CASSFGGSEQFF.